One and the same sample provided the 20 T cell receptor beta chains below, sequenced in a study of blood T cells in healthy people across ages. Together with a sample-barcoded 5' primer, a J-beta primer mix was included in a second PCR lasting roughly 6 to 12 cycles. TCRdb re-analysed the 5' RACE reads in MiXCR, keeping a single row per CDR3 protein. The sample includes roughly 1,000,000 distinct CDR3 sequences, 25% of them seen just once. This sample also appeared in a second study, on T cells of mothers and their children.

The material sequenced was blood. These receptor sequences come from a girl aged 2 to 10 in good health.

This clonotype occurred a few times. V and J are TRBV9 and TRBJ2-4; D might be TRBD1 (7 bases). CDR1 SGDLS and CDR2 YYNGEE come from the germline V gene. CDR3 length: 14 amino acids. Trimming left V 4 bases short and J 9 bases short, with 17 bases between. CDR3 sequence reads: CASSIGTAGSIQYF. CDR3 in DNA: TGTGCCAGCAGCATTGGGACAGCGGGTTCCATTCAGTACTTC.

This clonotype was observed at least ten times. J is TRBJ2-2 and V is TRBV28; no definite D call. The V gene's germline CDR1 is MDHEN and CDR2 SYDVKM. V gave up 3 bases and J gave up 4 bases, with 3 bases separating them. CDR3 size: 12 residues. In DNA form, the CDR3 reads TGTGCCAGCAGTTTGACCACCGGGGAGCTGTTTTTT. It yields the protein CASSLTTGELFF.

The table lists this clonotype with a few counts. The chain uses TRBV5-1 and TRBJ2-3; the D gene is possibly TRBD2 (5 bases). Trimming stripped 4 bases from V and 4 bases from J, with 13 bases between. CDR1 is SGHRS, CDR2 YFSETQ, per germline. The CDR3 covers 14 residues. CDR3 sequence: CASSQFGLSDTQYF. CDR3 bases: TGCGCCAGCAGCCAGTTCGGACTTTCAGATACGCAGTATTTT.

The chain uses TRBV29-1 and TRBJ2-7; TRBD1 matches 9 bases. The CDR3 spans 13 residues. The germline CDR1 and CDR2 sequences are SQVTM and ANQGSEA. The V segment lost 4 bases and the J segment 2 bases; nucleotides outside the gene matches: 3. The CDR3 loop is CSVATGGTYEQYF. The DNA of the CDR3 is TGCAGCGTTGCGACAGGGGGGACCTACGAGCAGTACTTC.

V is TRBV29-1 and J is TRBJ2-1; the D gene is possibly TRBD1 (5 bases). This CDR3 is built from 11 residues. Germline CDR1 and CDR2: SQVTM and ANQGSEA. CDR3 coding DNA: TGCGGCGCCGACAGTCGAAATGAGCAGTTCTTC. It specifies CGADSRNEQFF.

This clonotype was observed a handful of times. The V call is TRBV7-2, the J call TRBJ2-7; D is unresolved. Per the germline V gene, CDR1 is SGHTA and CDR2 is FQGNSA. The CDR3 has 13 residues. Deletions cut 6 bases from V and 2 bases from J, with 11 bases between. In DNA form, the CDR3 reads TGTGCCAGCAGGTCAACACAGACCTACGAGCAGTACTTC. Encoded protein: CASRSTQTYEQYF. The full variable domain, rest sourced from reference TRBV7-2 and TRBJ2-7, is GAGVSQSPSNKVTEKGKDVELRCDPISGHTALYWYRQSLGQGLEFLIYFQGNSAPDKSGLPSDRFSAERTGGSVSTLTIQRTQQEDSAVYLCASRSTQTYEQYFGPGTRLTVT.

About this clonotype: The junction does not match germline at one end; this may be a read error. The chain has TRBV7-2 and TRBJ1-4, with D unclear. The CDR3 runs to 16 residues. Germline V gene data show CDR1 as SGHTA and CDR2 as FQGNSA. CDR3 protein: CASSLNGVGTNEELFF. In DNA, the CDR3 is TGTGCCAGCAGCTTAAACGGGGTTGGAACTAATGAAGAACTGTTTTTT.

J is TRBJ2-7 and V is TRBV20-1; D unclear. The germline CDR1 and CDR2 sequences are DFQATT and SNEGSKA (reference sequence). Deletions cut 0 bases from V and 2 bases from J, with 14 bases between. The CDR3 consists of 15 residues. For the CDR3, the DNA is TGCAGTGCTAGAGATATCCGCGGCGGAACCTACGAGCAGTACTTC. Its protein is CSARDIRGGTYEQYF.

This chain joins TRBV10-3 and TRBJ2-1, with D maybe TRBD2 (6 bases). Germline V gene sequence: CDR1 ENHRY, CDR2 SYGVKD. V was trimmed by 7 bases and J by 7 bases, leaving 17 bases between them. This CDR3 spans 14 amino acids. CDR3: CAITSPWTTNEQFF. The CDR3 DNA follows: TGTGCCATCACCAGCCCCTGGACTACGAATGAGCAGTTCTTC.

This chain links TRBV20-1 with TRBJ1-1, with D unclear. The ends were cut back, 4 bases at V and 0 bases at J, with 6 bases in the middle. The CDR3 totals 12 residues. The V gene's germline CDR1 is DFQATT and CDR2 SNEGSKA (reference sequence). CDR3 protein: CSAKQMNTEAFF. The DNA of the CDR3 is TGCAGTGCTAAACAGATGAACACTGAAGCTTTCTTT.

V gene TRBV29-1 combines with J gene TRBJ1-1; TRBD1 is a possible D gene (6 bases). CDR1 and CDR2 (germline): SQVTM, ANQGSEA. The CDR3 spans 11 residues. V was clipped by 7 bases and J by 7 bases, with 13 bases between them. The CDR3 region is CSALGQIEAFF. The DNA of the CDR3 is TGCAGCGCTCTTGGACAGATTGAAGCTTTCTTT.

The chain joins TRBV5-1 to TRBJ1-4, with D maybe TRBD1 (5 bases). This CDR3 spans 15 amino acids. Germline-derived CDR1 and CDR2 are SGHRS and YFSETQ. The germline V and J ends were trimmed by 0 bases and 1 base, with 7 bases remaining between them. The CDR3 sequence is CASSLGGGTNEKLFF. Here the CDR3 DNA reads TGCGCCAGCAGCTTGGGCGGGGGAACTAATGAAAAACTGTTTTTT.

The rearrangement links TRBV29-1 to TRBJ2-7, with TRBD1 as a possible D gene (5 bases). This CDR3 comprises 12 residues. The V gene's germline CDR1 is SQVTM and CDR2 ANQGSEA. The germline V and J ends were trimmed by 5 bases and 2 bases, with 10 bases remaining between them. DNA for the CDR3: TGCAGCGTTAACGACAGAACCTACGAGCAGTACTTC. It is translated as CSVNDRTYEQYF.

This CDR3 reads CASSDYGGSYEQYF. CDR3 bases: TGTGCCAGCAGTGATTATGGGGGGTCCTACGAGCAGTACTTC. V gene TRBV25-1 combines with J gene TRBJ2-7; TRBD2 is a possible D gene (6 bases). Germline CDR1 and CDR2: MGHDK and SYGVNS. This CDR3 region has 14 residues. The germline V and J ends were trimmed by 3 bases and 1 base, with 10 bases remaining between them.

The chain joins TRBV29-1 to TRBJ1-2; 10 positions match TRBD1. Trimming removed 4 bases from V and 6 bases from J; junction bases left unmatched: 2. CDR1 is SQVTM, CDR2 ANQGSEA, per germline. This CDR3 spans 12 amino acids. CDR3 residues: CSVGGTGDGYTF. CDR3 coding DNA: TGCAGCGTTGGAGGGACAGGGGATGGCTACACCTTC.

The rearrangement joins TRBV20-1 to TRBJ1-3; D is perhaps TRBD1 (5 bases). The V and J ends lost 3 bases and 4 bases respectively, with 10 bases between them. This CDR3 has 13 residues. Germline loops: CDR1 DFQATT, CDR2 SNEGSKA (reference sequence). CDR3 nucleotides: TGCAGTGCTAGGGACACGGCCGGAAACACCATATATTTT. This translates into CSARDTAGNTIYF.

This chain uses TRBV20-1 with TRBJ2-4; tentative D call: TRBD2 (5 bases). Trimming cost V 1 base and J 0 bases, with 13 bases left between them. Germline CDR1 DFQATT, CDR2 SNEGSKA (reference sequence). This CDR3 contains 16 residues. The CDR3, as DNA: TGCAGTGCTAGAGGGGATGGAGGAAAAGCCAAAAACATTCAGTACTTC. It translates to CSARGDGGKAKNIQYF.

The chain is built from TRBV12-3 or TRBV12-4 and TRBJ2-3; TRBD1 or TRBD2 may be the D gene (5 bases each). The CDR3 totals 16 residues. V lost 6 bases and J 0 bases, leaving 16 bases between the germline ends. The CDR3 is CASSFLGVESTDTQYF. In DNA, the CDR3 is TGTGCCAGCAGCTTCCTGGGGGTTGAGAGCACAGATACGCAGTATTTT.

The chain employs TRBV20-1 and TRBJ2-5; D remains ambiguous. Judging by the DNA end, TRBJ2-7 fits better; the J call may be wrong. The CDR3 is made up of 13 amino acids. Per the germline V gene, CDR1 is DFQATT and CDR2 is SNEGSKA (reference sequence). The CDR3 reads CSASPAKQYEQYF. CDR3 coding DNA: TGCAGTGCTAGTCCTGCCAAGCAATACGAGCAGTACTTC.

This clonotype was seen a few times. J is TRBJ2-5 and V is TRBV29-1; TRBD2 matches 11 bases. Unmatched junction bases numbered 9, after V lost 7 bases and J lost 5 bases. CDR1 and CDR2 from the germline V gene are SQVTM and ANQGSEA. The length of the CDR3 is 14 residues. Here the CDR3 DNA reads TGCAGCGGAAGTACTAGCGGGAGACGGGAGACCCAGTACTTC. It is translated as CSGSTSGRRETQYF. Looking up the rest from reference TRBV29-1 and TRBJ2-5 gives the full variable domain: SAVISQKPSRDICQRGTSLTIQCQVDSQVTMMFWYRQQPGQSLTLIATANQGSEATYESGFVIDKFPISRPNLTFSTLTVSNMSPEDSSIYLCSGSTSGRRETQYFGPGTRLLVL.